This T cell receptor beta chain was found in a study of monozygotic twins with inflammatory bowel disease. Reanalyzing the 5' RACE reads, TCRdb keeps one entry per CDR3 protein, without DNA. The listing records more than 120,000 distinct CDR3 sequences. This CDR3 has 16 amino acids. Germline-derived CDR1 and CDR2 are DFQATT and SNEGSKA (reference sequence). The material sequenced was blood. The chain has TRBV20-1 and TRBJ1-6; checking the TCRdb D call of TRBD1 is not possible without DNA. This clonotype was obtained from a human donor with ulcerative colitis or Crohn's disease, or a healthy co-twin of an affected twin (not recorded which). The CDR3 sequence is CSARDLDRVIDSPLHF.